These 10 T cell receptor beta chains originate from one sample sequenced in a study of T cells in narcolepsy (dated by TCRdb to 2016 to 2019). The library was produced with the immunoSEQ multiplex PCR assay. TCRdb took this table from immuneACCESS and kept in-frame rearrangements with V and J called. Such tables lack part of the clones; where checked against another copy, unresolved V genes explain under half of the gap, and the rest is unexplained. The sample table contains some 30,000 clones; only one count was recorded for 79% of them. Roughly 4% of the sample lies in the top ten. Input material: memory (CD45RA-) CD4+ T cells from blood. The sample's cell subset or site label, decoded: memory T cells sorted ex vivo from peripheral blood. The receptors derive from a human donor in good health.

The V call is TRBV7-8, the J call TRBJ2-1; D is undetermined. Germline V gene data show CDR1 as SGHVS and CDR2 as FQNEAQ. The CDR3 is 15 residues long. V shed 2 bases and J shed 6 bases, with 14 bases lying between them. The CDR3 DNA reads TGTGCCAGCAGCTTATCCCGCGGAAAATTCAATGAGCAGTTCTTC. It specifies CASSLSRGKFNEQFF. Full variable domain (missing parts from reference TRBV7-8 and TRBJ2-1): GAGVSQSPRYKVAKRGQDVALRCDPISGHVSLFWYQQALGQGPEFLTYFQNEAQLDKSGLPSDRFFAERPEGSVSTLKIQRTQQEDSAVYLCASSLSRGKFNEQFFGPGTRLTVL.

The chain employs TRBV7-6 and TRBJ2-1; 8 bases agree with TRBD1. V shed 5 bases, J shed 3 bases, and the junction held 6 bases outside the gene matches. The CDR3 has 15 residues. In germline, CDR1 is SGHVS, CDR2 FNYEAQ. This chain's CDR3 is CASSPGQGIYNEQFF. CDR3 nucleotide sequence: TGTGCCAGCAGCCCAGGACAGGGAATCTACAATGAGCAGTTCTTC. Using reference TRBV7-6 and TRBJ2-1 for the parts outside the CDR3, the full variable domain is GAGVSQSPRYKVTKRGQDVALRCDPISGHVSLYWYRQALGQGPEFLTYFNYEAQQDKSGLPNDRFSAERPEGSISTLTIQRTEQRDSAMYRCASSPGQGIYNEQFFGPGTRLTVL.

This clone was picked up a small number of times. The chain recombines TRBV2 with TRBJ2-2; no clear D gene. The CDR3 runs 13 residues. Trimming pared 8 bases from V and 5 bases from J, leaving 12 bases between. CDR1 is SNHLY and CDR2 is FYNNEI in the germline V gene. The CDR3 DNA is TGTGCCAGCTGCTACATGGGGACCGGGGAGCTGTTTTTT. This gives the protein CASCYMGTGELFF.

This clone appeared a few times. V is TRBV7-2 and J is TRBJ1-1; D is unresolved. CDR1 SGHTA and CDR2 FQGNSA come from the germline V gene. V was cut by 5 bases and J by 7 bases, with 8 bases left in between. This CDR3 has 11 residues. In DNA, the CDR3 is TGTGCCAGCAGCGTAGACAATGAAGCTTTCTTT. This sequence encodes CASSVDNEAFF.

The CDR3 DNA reads as TGTGCCAGCAGCTTAGGACGGGGAAGCTCTGGAAACACCATATATTTT. Translation: CASSLGRGSSGNTIYF. V gene TRBV7-6 combines with J gene TRBJ1-3; D is unresolved. This CDR3 has 16 residues. CDR1 and CDR2 (germline): SGHVS, FNYEAQ. Trimming took 1 base from V and 0 from J, leaving 10 bases between them.

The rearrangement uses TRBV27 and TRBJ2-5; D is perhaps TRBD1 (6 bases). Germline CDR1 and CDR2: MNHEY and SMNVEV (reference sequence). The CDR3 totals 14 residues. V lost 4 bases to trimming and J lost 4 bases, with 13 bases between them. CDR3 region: CASSSSPRGETQYF. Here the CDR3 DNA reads TGTGCCAGCAGTTCCTCCCCCAGGGGAGAGACCCAGTACTTC.

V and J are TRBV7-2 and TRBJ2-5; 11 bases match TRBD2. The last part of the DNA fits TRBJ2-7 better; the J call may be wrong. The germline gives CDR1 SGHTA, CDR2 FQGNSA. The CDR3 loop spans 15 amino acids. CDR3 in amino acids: CASSLGLAGGYEQYF. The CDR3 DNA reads TGTGCCAGCAGCTTAGGGCTAGCGGGAGGATACGAGCAGTACTTC.

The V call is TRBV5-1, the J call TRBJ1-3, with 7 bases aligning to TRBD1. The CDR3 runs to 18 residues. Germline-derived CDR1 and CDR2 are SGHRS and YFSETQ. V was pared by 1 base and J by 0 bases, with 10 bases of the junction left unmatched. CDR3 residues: CASSLLRTGTSSGNTIYF. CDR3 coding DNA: TGCGCCAGCAGCTTGCTCCGGACAGGTACCTCCTCTGGAAACACCATATATTTT.

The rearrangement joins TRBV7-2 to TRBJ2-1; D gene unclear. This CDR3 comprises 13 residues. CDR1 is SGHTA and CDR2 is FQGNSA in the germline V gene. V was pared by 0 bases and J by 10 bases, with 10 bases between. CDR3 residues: CASSLAGFWEQFF. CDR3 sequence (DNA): TGTGCCAGCAGCTTAGCGGGATTTTGGGAGCAGTTCTTC.

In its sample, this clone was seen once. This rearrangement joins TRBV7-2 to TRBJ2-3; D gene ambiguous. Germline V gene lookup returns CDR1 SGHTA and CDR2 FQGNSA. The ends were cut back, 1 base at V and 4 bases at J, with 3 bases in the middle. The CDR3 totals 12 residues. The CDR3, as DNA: TGTGCCAGCAGCTTAGGTCCAGATACGCAGTATTTT. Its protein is CASSLGPDTQYF.